One and the same sample provided the 14 T cell receptor beta chains below, sequenced in a study of T-cell reconstitution after alpha-beta-depleted transplantation in children. The antigens of these receptors remain unknown. It was with unique molecular identifiers that the TCRbeta library was prepared. Via MiXCR, TCRdb re-called the PCR reads, giving one row per CDR3 protein. The repertoire consists of some 300,000 distinct CDR3 sequences, with almost 8% occurring once and the leading ten covering 8.5% to 9.5%. Study conclusions and caveats: At one year after transplant, newly produced T cells mostly accounted for T-cell counts and diversity.

The sequences come from peripheral blood, collected 360 days after TCRalphabeta/CD19-depleted stem cell transplant. The receptors here all came from a female patient under 10 years old who had a stem cell transplant for Fanconi anemia, so the T cells may come from the graft donor.

This clonotype was detected many times. This chain connects TRBV11-2 to TRBJ2-5; 11 bases are a match to TRBD2. Trimming at V came to 1 base and at J to 0 bases, leaving 13 bases not matched to a gene. Germline assignment: CDR1 SGHAT and CDR2 FQNNGV. The CDR3 is 20 amino acids. For the CDR3, the DNA is TGTGCCAGCAGCTTAGTATTCCTAGCGGGAGGCCTGGGGAACCAAGAGACCCAGTACTTC. Protein sequence: CASSLVFLAGGLGNQETQYF. The variable domain in full, completed from reference TRBV11-2 and TRBJ2-5, reads EAGVAQSPRYKIIEKRQSVAFWCNPISGHATLYWYQQILGQGPKLLIQFQNNGVVDDSQLPKDRFSAERLKGVDSTLKIQPAKLEDSAVYLCASSLVFLAGGLGNQETQYFGPGTRLLVL.

This clonotype occurred a few times. The CDR3 DNA is TGTGCCAGCAGTTCCAGGGGGCAGAGCAGAGAGACCCAGTACTTC. Translated: CASSSRGQSRETQYF. The J gene is TRBJ2-5, the V gene TRBV27; 8 positions match TRBD1. V lost 4 bases and J lost 4; bases outside the gene matches: 8. This CDR3 comprises 15 residues. Germline V gives CDR1 MNHEY, CDR2 SMNVEV (reference sequence).

This clonotype was seen repeatedly, ten times or more. V is TRBV5-1 and J is TRBJ2-5; D ambiguous. Germline V gene sequence: CDR1 SGHRS, CDR2 YFSETQ. The CDR3 covers 17 residues. Trimming left V 0 bases short and J 5 bases short, with 20 bases between. The CDR3 DNA sequence: TGCGCCAGCAGCTTGGACCACAACCTCCCAAAAGAGGAGACCCAGTACTTC. Translation gives CASSLDHNLPKEETQYF.

V usage is TRBV9 and J usage is TRBJ2-3, with 7 bases aligning to TRBD1. Germline V gene data show CDR1 as SGDLS and CDR2 as YYNGEE. Unmatched junction bases numbered 4, after V lost 0 bases and J lost 0 bases. This CDR3 is built from 16 residues. This CDR3 reads CASSVEGQFSTDTQYF. CDR3 coding DNA: TGTGCCAGCAGCGTAGAGGGACAGTTTAGCACAGATACGCAGTATTTT.

This clonotype was counted at least ten times. This chain uses TRBV7-9 with TRBJ2-4; 8 bases line up with TRBD2. Per germline, CDR1 SEHNR and CDR2 FQNEAQ (reference sequence). V lost 5 bases and J lost 1; bases outside the gene matches: 7. This CDR3 has 16 residues. The DNA of the CDR3 is TGTGCCAGCAGCCCCAGCGGGGGATGGGCCAAAAACATTCAGTACTTC. Amino acids: CASSPSGGWAKNIQYF.

This clonotype was counted a few times. The chain links TRBV29-1 to TRBJ1-1, with D unresolved. The CDR3 has 11 amino acids. V was clipped by 5 bases and J by 1 base, with 5 bases between them. Germline assignment: CDR1 SQVTM and CDR2 ANQGSEA. CDR3 sequence: CSVYKNTEAFF. CDR3 in DNA: TGCAGCGTTTACAAGAACACTGAAGCTTTCTTT.

The CDR3: CASSHLTGRNTGELFF. The CDR3 bases are TGTGCCAGCAGCCATTTGACAGGGAGGAACACCGGGGAGCTGTTTTTT. The J gene is TRBJ2-2, the V gene TRBV14; TRBD1 matches 7 bases. With V trimmed by 3 bases and J by 1 base, 5 bases remained unmatched. The germline gives CDR1 SGHDN, CDR2 FVKESK. The CDR3 covers 16 residues.

As concerns this clonotype: One base away lies a much larger clone, so this may be a sequencing read error. The conserved phenylalanine or tryptophan is not found at the CDR3 terminus, so this likely reflects a read error. V gene TRBV5-6 combines with J gene TRBJ2-1, with 8 bases fitting TRBD2. Germline CDR1 reads SGHDT; CDR2 reads YYEEEE. The CDR3 covers 14 residues. V was pared by 1 base and J by 9 bases, with 6 bases of the junction left unmatched. The CDR3 nucleotides are TGTGCCAGCAGCTTGAACTGGGGGACTAGTGAGCAGTTCTGC. Its translation is CASSLNWGTSEQFC.

As regards this clonotype: A much larger clone sits a single nucleotide away, making a read error possible. CDR3 sequence reads: CAISEGQGAYKQYF. The CDR3 bases are TGTGCCATCAGTGAGGGACAGGGGGCGTACAAGCAGTACTTC. The rearrangement joins TRBV10-3 to TRBJ2-7; 11 nucleotides align to TRBD1. In germline, CDR1 is ENHRY, CDR2 SYGVKD. The CDR3 has 14 residues. V lost 2 bases, J lost 8 bases, and 5 bases stayed unmatched.

The chain links TRBV28 to TRBJ1-2; D is uncertain. The V end lost 3 bases, the J end lost 8 bases, and 10 bases lay between the germline ends. Looked up from germline, CDR1 is MDHEN and CDR2 is SYDVKM. The CDR3 loop spans 12 amino acids. CDR3 region: CASSFLPYGYTF. The DNA for the CDR3 is TGTGCCAGCAGTTTTCTCCCGTACGGCTACACCTTC.

On this clonotype itself: One end of the junction does not line up with germline, which may come from a read error. CDR3 DNA sequence: TGTGCCAGCATTTTAGCGGGGGGGTCCACCGGGGAGCTGTTTTTT. It encodes CASILAGGSTGELFF. V usage is TRBV28 and J usage is TRBJ2-2; TRBD2 agrees at 11 bases. CDR1 and CDR2 from the germline V gene are MDHEN and SYDVKM. The CDR3 runs to 15 residues. Looking up the rest from reference TRBV28 and TRBJ2-2 gives the full variable domain: DVKVTQSSRYLVKRTGEKVFLECVQDMDHENMFWYRQDPGLGLRLIYFSYDVKMKEKGDIPEGYSVSREKKERFSLILESASTNQTSMYLCASILAGGSTGELFFGEGSRLTVL.

The table lists this clonotype with many counts. CDR3 sequence (DNA): TGCAGCGTGAGTCAAGGACAGGGGTTCCACGAGCAGTACTTC. This sequence encodes CSVSQGQGFHEQYF. This chain links TRBV29-1 with TRBJ2-7; TRBD1 aligns across 9 bases. The germline gives CDR1 SQVTM, CDR2 ANQGSEA. With V trimmed by 6 bases and J by 5 bases, 11 bases remained unmatched. The CDR3 spans 14 residues.

This clonotype was counted at least ten times. The CDR3, as DNA: TGTGCCAGCAGTCAACTCCATCGGAAAACCTCCTACAATGAGCAGTTCTTC. This codes for CASSQLHRKTSYNEQFF. The rearrangement links TRBV6-1 to TRBJ2-1; no firm D call. The CDR3 is 17 residues long. Germline V lookup: CDR1 MNHNS, CDR2 SASEGT. The germline V and J ends were trimmed by 5 bases and 0 bases, with 17 bases remaining between them.

This clonotype was seen more than once but under ten times. The chain employs TRBV28 and TRBJ2-7, with TRBD2 identical over 9 bases. With V trimmed by 5 bases and J by 5 bases, 13 bases remained unmatched. The CDR3 totals 16 residues. Germline lookup yields CDR1 MDHEN and CDR2 SYDVKM. The CDR3 loop reads CASSALAGGPIHEQYF. In nucleotides, the CDR3 is TGTGCCAGCAGTGCGTTGGCGGGAGGGCCAATTCACGAGCAGTACTTC.